A single sample gave rise to the 23 T cell receptor beta chains below, sequenced in a study of blood T cell repertoires in COVID-19. Method: immunoSEQ multiplex PCR; TCRdb's copy keeps in-frame clones and lacks some. The table lists 200,000 or so clones, 86% of them singletons. Sequencing was performed on peripheral blood. These receptors originate from a man older than 75 with acute or convalescent COVID-19.

This clone was seen only a few times. The chain uses TRBV7-2 and TRBJ2-7, with 9 bases aligning to TRBD2. This CDR3 is 16 amino acids long. Per the germline V gene, CDR1 is SGHTA and CDR2 is FQGNSA. With V trimmed by 5 bases and J by 2 bases, 10 bases remained unmatched. The CDR3 sequence: CASSLGSASGAYEQYF. As DNA, the CDR3 is TGTGCCAGCAGCCTAGGGTCGGCTAGCGGGGCCTACGAGCAGTACTTC.

This clone turned up a few times. The chain couples TRBV19 to TRBJ2-2; the D gene is possibly TRBD1 (6 bases). The germline gives CDR1 LNHDA, CDR2 SQIVND (reference sequence). This CDR3 has 13 amino acids. V was shortened by 4 bases and J by 6 bases, with 9 bases between the two germline ends. CDR3 sequence reads: CASSKQGAGELFF. CDR3 sequence (DNA): TGTGCCAGTAGTAAACAGGGAGCCGGGGAGCTGTTTTTT.

This clone was seen a few times. Other DNA sequences in the same sample also yield this CDR3. V and J are TRBV2 and TRBJ2-3, with 12 bases identical to TRBD2. With V trimmed by 0 bases and J by 2 bases, 3 bases remained unmatched. Germline V gene data show CDR1 as SNHLY and CDR2 as FYNNEI. This CDR3 contains 17 residues. As DNA, the CDR3 is TGTGCCAGCAGTGAAGCCCGGACTAGCGGGACCACAGATACGCAGTATTTT. The encoded protein is CASSEARTSGTTDTQYF.

The chain uses TRBV7-8 and TRBJ2-1; maybe TRBD2 (7 bases). V was cut by 2 bases and J by 5 bases, with 25 bases left in between. Germline V gene sequence: CDR1 SGHVS, CDR2 FQNEAQ. The CDR3 is 19 residues long. Here the CDR3 reads CASSLPGVVAGRTDNEQFF. The CDR3 DNA is TGTGCCAGCAGCTTACCAGGGGTGGTAGCGGGCCGGACCGACAATGAGCAGTTCTTC.

V is TRBV5-8 and J is TRBJ2-2; possible D gene TRBD1, 6 bases. This CDR3 comprises 16 residues. Trimming removed 1 base at V and 4 bases at J, with 14 bases between. Germline assignment: CDR1 SGHTS and CDR2 YDEGEE. CDR3 bases: TGTGCCAGCAGCTTGATCAGGGGCGTGAGCACCGGGGAGCTGTTTTTT. As protein: CASSLIRGVSTGELFF.

The chain has TRBV7-2 and TRBJ2-7; 13 positions match TRBD2. The CDR3 extends over 20 amino acids. Germline V gene data show CDR1 as SGHTA and CDR2 as FQGNSA. V dropped 0 bases and J dropped 2; count of bases not matched to a gene: 13. CDR3 DNA: TGTGCCAGCAGCTTAGCCCAACAGGGGATGGGGACTAGCGGGGCCTACGAGCAGTACTTC. This codes for CASSLAQQGMGTSGAYEQYF.

This chain uses TRBV10-3 with TRBJ2-7; D is perhaps TRBD1 (6 bases). Trimming removed 3 bases from V and 6 bases from J, with 9 bases in between. In germline, CDR1 is ENHRY, CDR2 SYGVKD. CDR3 size: 12 residues. CDR3 sequence reads: CAISDTGSEQYV. CDR3 coding DNA: TGTGCCATCAGTGATACAGGGTCCGAGCAGTACGTC.

The table lists this clone with a count of one. The chain recombines TRBV7-8 with TRBJ2-1; a possible D gene is TRBD1 (5 bases). This CDR3 has 13 amino acids. In germline, CDR1 is SGHVS, CDR2 FQNEAQ. V was pared by 1 base and J by 7 bases, with 8 bases between. The CDR3 region has the DNA TGTGCCAGCAGCTTAGGGACAATTAATGAGCAGTTCTTC. Protein product: CASSLGTINEQFF.

The genes are TRBV10-3 and TRBJ2-5; 8 bases are a match to TRBD1. This CDR3 has 15 residues. J lost 2 bases, V lost 4 bases, and 6 bases had no gene match. Germline-derived CDR1 and CDR2 are ENHRY and SYGVKD. The CDR3 DNA follows: TGTGCCATCAGTGGGGGACAGGCAGAGCAAGAGACCCAGTACTTC. It specifies CAISGGQAEQETQYF.

The rearrangement links TRBV3-1 (or the pseudogene TRBV3-2) to TRBJ2-2, with a possible D match to TRBD2 (5 bases). Looked up from germline, CDR1 is LGHDT and CDR2 is YNNKEL (reference sequence). The CDR3 loop spans 15 amino acids. V was pared by 1 base and J by 1 base, with 7 bases between. CDR3 bases: TGTGCCAGCAGCCAAGGAGGAGGGAACACCGGGGAGCTGTTTTTT. It encodes CASSQGGGNTGELFF.

This clone turned up a few times. The chain combines TRBV7-2 with TRBJ2-2; TRBD1 aligns across 8 bases. V shed 5 bases, J shed 6 bases, and the junction held 5 bases outside the gene matches. Germline values: CDR1 SGHTA, CDR2 FQGNSA. The CDR3 loop spans 14 amino acids. CDR3 nucleotides: TGTGCCAGCAGCCCTGGGACAGGTCCCGGGGAGCTGTTTTTT. This sequence encodes CASSPGTGPGELFF.

V gene TRBV2 combines with J gene TRBJ1-5; tentatively, D is TRBD1 (5 bases). V dropped 4 bases and J dropped 5 bases, with 12 bases sitting between them. CDR3 length: 14 amino acids. The germline CDR1 and CDR2 sequences are SNHLY and FYNNEI. CDR3 region: CASSAGGDYQPQHF. The CDR3 DNA sequence: TGTGCCAGCAGTGCCGGGGGGGATTATCAGCCCCAGCATTTT.

This chain links TRBV4-1 with TRBJ2-1, with 8 bases fitting TRBD2. This CDR3 spans 16 amino acids. Trimming at V came to 2 bases and at J to 4 bases, leaving 7 bases not matched to a gene. The germline gives CDR1 MGHRA, CDR2 YSYEKL. In nucleotides, the CDR3 is TGCGCCAGCAGCCAAACCGCGGGACTAGATTACAATGAGCAGTTCTTC. It codes for CASSQTAGLDYNEQFF.

The chain employs TRBV20-1 and TRBJ2-7; 12 bases agree with TRBD2. With 6 bases clipped from V and 12 bases from J, the junction kept 6 bases outside the gene matches. The CDR3 spans 11 residues. Per germline, CDR1 DFQATT and CDR2 SNEGSKA (reference sequence). CDR3 in DNA: TGCAGTGCGCCGGGACTAGCGGGCTTGTACTTC. Translating it yields CSAPGLAGLYF.

The chain carries TRBV7-9 and TRBJ1-6, with a weak D call TRBD1 (6 bases). The CDR3 contains 14 residues. Trimming took off 5 bases at V and 7 bases at J, with 12 bases between the two ends. CDR1 SEHNR and CDR2 FQNEAQ come from the germline V gene (reference sequence). The CDR3 DNA reads TGTGCCAGCAGCCCGGTCCAGGGGAATTCACCCCTCCACTTT. This codes for CASSPVQGNSPLHF.

The genes are TRBV18 and TRBJ2-1; D remains ambiguous. V lost 4 bases, J lost 15 bases, and 19 bases lay in between. Germline CDR1 and CDR2: KGHSH and LQKENI. This CDR3 region has 13 residues. The CDR3 sequence is CASSRAPDPSLFF. CDR3 nucleotide sequence: TGTGCCAGCTCACGGGCCCCAGACCCAAGTTTGTTCTTC.

V gene TRBV28 combines with J gene TRBJ2-7, with D possibly TRBD1 on 5 matching bases. This CDR3 spans 12 amino acids. Trimming stripped 2 bases from V and 8 bases from J, with 10 bases between. Germline V CDR1 and CDR2: MDHEN, SYDVKM. The CDR3 here is CASSLIQGQQYF. The CDR3, as DNA: TGTGCCAGCAGTTTAATCCAGGGCCAGCAGTACTTC. The full variable domain, in which reference TRBV28 and TRBJ2-7 provide the parts outside the CDR3, is DVKVTQSSRYLVKRTGEKVFLECVQDMDHENMFWYRQDPGLGLRLIYFSYDVKMKEKGDIPEGYSVSREKKERFSLILESASTNQTSMYLCASSLIQGQQYFGPGTRLTVT.

The chain employs TRBV28 and TRBJ1-3, with D maybe TRBD1 (6 bases). The CDR3 is 16 residues long. V dropped 5 bases and J dropped 2 bases, with 16 bases sitting between them. Looked up from germline, CDR1 is MDHEN and CDR2 is SYDVKM. In nucleotides, the CDR3 is TGTGCCAGCAGTCTCAGGGGAGATGGACCTGGAAACACCATATATTTT. This encodes CASSLRGDGPGNTIYF. Full variable domain (rest looked up from reference TRBV28 and TRBJ1-3): DVKVTQSSRYLVKRTGEKVFLECVQDMDHENMFWYRQDPGLGLRLIYFSYDVKMKEKGDIPEGYSVSREKKERFSLILESASTNQTSMYLCASSLRGDGPGNTIYFGEGSWLTVV.

The chain employs TRBV18 and TRBJ1-2; no reliable D call. The CDR3 sequence is 13 residues long. Germline loops: CDR1 KGHSH, CDR2 LQKENI. Trimming removed 6 bases at V and 0 bases at J, with 8 bases between. CDR3 DNA sequence: TGTGCCAGCTCGGGAGCCTCTAACTATGGCTACACCTTC. It encodes CASSGASNYGYTF.

This rearrangement joins TRBV3-1 (or the pseudogene TRBV3-2) to TRBJ2-7, with D possibly matching TRBD2 (5 bases). The germline CDR1 and CDR2 sequences are LGHDT and YNNKEL (reference sequence). This CDR3 contains 15 residues. In DNA form, the CDR3 reads TGTGCCAGCAGACAAGAGGGAGACATTACCTACGAGCAGTACGTC. The encoded protein is CASRQEGDITYEQYV.

The chain combines TRBV29-1 with TRBJ1-1; D perhaps matches TRBD1 (6 bases). The V gene lost 5 bases and the J gene lost 11 bases, with 15 bases spanning the gap. This CDR3 region has 11 residues. Germline values: CDR1 SQVTM, CDR2 ANQGSEA. CDR3 protein: CSVFGQYRAFF. The CDR3 DNA follows: TGCAGCGTTTTTGGACAGTATCGGGCTTTCTTT.

This clone has just one count. The rearrangement links TRBV2 to TRBJ1-2, with D perhaps matching TRBD1 (6 bases). The CDR3 spans 12 residues. V lost 7 bases and J lost 6, with 12 bases in between. CDR1 is SNHLY and CDR2 is FYNNEI in the germline V gene. CDR3 bases: TGTGCCAGCAAAACAGGGATAGATGGCTACACCTTC. It translates to CASKTGIDGYTF.

V is TRBV18 and J is TRBJ2-3, with D perhaps matching TRBD1 (6 bases). This CDR3 is built from 14 residues. Trimming shortened V by 3 bases and J by 5 bases, and 12 bases separated the two germline ends. Germline V gene sequence: CDR1 KGHSH, CDR2 LQKENI. In DNA form, the CDR3 reads TGTGCCAGCTCACCTACCCGAGGGGGAGATACGCAGTATTTT. Its translation: CASSPTRGGDTQYF.